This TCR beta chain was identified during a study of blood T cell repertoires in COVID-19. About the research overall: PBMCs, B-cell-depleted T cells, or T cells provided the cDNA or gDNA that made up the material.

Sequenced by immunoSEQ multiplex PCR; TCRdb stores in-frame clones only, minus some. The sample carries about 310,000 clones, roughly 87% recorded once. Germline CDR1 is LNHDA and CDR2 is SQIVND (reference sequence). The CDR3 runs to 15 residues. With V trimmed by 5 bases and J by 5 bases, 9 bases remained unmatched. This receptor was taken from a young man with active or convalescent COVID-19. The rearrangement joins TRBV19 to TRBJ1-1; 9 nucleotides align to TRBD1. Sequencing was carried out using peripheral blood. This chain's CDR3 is CASSVGDRGLTEAFF. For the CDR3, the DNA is TGTGCCAGTAGTGTCGGTGACAGGGGGTTGACTGAAGCTTTCTTT.